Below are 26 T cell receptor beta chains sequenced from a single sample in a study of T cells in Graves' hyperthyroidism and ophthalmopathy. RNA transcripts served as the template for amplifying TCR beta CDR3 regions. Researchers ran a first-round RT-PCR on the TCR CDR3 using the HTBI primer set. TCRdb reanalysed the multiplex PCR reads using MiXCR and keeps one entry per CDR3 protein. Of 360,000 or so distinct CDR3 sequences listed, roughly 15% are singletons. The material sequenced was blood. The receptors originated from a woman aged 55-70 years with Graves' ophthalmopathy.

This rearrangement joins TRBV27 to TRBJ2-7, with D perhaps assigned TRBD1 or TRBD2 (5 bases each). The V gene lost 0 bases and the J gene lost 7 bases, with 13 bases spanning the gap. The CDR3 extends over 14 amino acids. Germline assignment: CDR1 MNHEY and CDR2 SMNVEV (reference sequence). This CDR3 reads CASSLSGTGLEQYF. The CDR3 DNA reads TGTGCCAGCAGTTTATCCGGGACGGGATTAGAGCAGTACTTC.

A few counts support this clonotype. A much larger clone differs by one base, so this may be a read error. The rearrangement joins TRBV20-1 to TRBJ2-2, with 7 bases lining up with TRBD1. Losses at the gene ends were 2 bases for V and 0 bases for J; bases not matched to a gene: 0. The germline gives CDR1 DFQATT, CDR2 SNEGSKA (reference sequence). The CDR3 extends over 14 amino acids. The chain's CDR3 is CSARQGANTGELFF. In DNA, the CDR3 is TGCAGTGCTAGACAGGGGGCGAACACCGGGGAGCTGTTTTTT.

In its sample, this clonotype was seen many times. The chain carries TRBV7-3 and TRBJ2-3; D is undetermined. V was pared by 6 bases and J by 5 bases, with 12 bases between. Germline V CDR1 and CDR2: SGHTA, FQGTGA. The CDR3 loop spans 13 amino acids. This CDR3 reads CASSYTSGDTQYF. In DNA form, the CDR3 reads TGTGCCAGCAGTTACACTTCCGGAGATACGCAGTATTTT.

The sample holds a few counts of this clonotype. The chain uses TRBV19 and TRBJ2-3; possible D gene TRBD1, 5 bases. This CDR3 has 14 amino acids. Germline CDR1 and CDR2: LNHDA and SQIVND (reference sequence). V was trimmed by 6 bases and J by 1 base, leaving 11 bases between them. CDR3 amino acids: CASSRQFRTDTQYF. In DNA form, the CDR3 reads TGTGCCAGTAGCCGACAGTTCCGCACAGATACGCAGTATTTT.

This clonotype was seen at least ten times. CDR3 loop: CASSRDNLQETQYF. CDR3 nucleotides: TGTGCCAGCAGCCGGGACAACCTCCAAGAGACCCAGTACTTC. The chain carries TRBV9 and TRBJ2-5; D might be TRBD1 (6 bases). V was shortened by 4 bases and J by 1 base, with 11 bases between the two germline ends. Looked up from germline, CDR1 is SGDLS and CDR2 is YYNGEE. CDR3 length equals 14 residues.

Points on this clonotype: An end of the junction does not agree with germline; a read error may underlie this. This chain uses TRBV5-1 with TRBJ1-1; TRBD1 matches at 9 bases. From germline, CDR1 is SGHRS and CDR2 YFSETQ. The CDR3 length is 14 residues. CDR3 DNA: TGCGCCAACAGCTATCGGACAGGGGAGACTGAAGCTTTCTTT. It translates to CANSYRTGETEAFF.

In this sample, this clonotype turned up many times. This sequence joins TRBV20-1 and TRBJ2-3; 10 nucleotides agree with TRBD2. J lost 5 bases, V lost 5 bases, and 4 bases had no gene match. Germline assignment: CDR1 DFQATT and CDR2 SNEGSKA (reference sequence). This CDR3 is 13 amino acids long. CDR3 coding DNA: TGCAGTGCTCCGGGACTAGCGATAGATACGCAGTATTTT. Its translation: CSAPGLAIDTQYF.

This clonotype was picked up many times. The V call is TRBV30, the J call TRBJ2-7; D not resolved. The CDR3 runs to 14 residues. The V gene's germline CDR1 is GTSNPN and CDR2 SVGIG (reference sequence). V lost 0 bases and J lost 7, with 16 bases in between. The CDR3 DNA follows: TGTGCCTGGAGTGTGGGTTCCGCCTACGCTGAGCAGTACTTC. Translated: CAWSVGSAYAEQYF.

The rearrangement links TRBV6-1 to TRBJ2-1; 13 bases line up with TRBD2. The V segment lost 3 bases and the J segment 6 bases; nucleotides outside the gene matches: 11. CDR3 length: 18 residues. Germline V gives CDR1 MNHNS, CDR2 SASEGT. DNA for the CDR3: TGTGCCAGCAGTGACATATTGGGACTAGCGGGAACCTCCAATGAGCAGTTCTTC. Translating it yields CASSDILGLAGTSNEQFF.

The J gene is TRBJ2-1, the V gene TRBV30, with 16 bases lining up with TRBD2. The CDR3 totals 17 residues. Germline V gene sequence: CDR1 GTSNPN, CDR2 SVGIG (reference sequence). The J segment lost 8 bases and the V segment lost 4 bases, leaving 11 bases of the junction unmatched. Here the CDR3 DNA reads TGTGCCTGGATCGAGGCCGGGACTAGCGGGAGGGCTTATGAGCAGTTCTTC. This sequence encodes CAWIEAGTSGRAYEQFF.

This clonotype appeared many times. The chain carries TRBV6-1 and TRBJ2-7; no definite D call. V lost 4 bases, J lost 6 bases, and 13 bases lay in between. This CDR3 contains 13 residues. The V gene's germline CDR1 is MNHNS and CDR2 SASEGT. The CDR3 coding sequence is TGTGCCAGCAGTGGCTTTAAGACGGGCGAGCAGTACTTC. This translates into CASSGFKTGEQYF.

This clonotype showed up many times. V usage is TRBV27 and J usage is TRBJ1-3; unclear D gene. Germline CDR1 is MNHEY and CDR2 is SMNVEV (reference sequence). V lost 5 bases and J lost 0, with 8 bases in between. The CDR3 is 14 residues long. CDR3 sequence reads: CASSPTSSGNTIYF. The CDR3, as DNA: TGTGCCAGCAGTCCCACTTCCTCTGGAAACACCATATATTTT.

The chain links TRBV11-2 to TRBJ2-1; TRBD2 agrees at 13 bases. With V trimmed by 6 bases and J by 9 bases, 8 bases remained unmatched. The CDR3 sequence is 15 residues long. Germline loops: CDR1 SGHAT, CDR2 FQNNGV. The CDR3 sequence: CASSQLAGGPVEQFF. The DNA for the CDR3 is TGTGCCAGCAGTCAACTAGCGGGAGGGCCTGTTGAGCAGTTCTTC.

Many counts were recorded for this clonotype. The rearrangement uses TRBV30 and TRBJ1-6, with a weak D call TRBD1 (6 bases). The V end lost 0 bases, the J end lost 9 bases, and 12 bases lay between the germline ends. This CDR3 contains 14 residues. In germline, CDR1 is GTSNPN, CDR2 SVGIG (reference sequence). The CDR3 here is CAWSVQGGASPLHF. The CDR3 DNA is TGTGCCTGGAGTGTACAAGGGGGAGCTTCACCCCTCCACTTT.

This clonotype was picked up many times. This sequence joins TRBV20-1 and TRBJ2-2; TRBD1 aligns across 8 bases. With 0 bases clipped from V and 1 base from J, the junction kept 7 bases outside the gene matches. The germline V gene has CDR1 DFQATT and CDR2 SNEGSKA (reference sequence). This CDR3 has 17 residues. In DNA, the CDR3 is TGCAGTGCTAGAGAGAAGTCCGGGACAGGGAACACCGGGGAGCTGTTTTTT. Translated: CSAREKSGTGNTGELFF.

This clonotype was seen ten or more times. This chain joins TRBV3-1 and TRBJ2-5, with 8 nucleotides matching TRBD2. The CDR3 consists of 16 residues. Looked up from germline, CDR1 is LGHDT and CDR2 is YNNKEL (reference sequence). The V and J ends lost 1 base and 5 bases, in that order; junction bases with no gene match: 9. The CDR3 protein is CASSQGPGAGEETQYF. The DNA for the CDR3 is TGTGCCAGCAGCCAAGGACCGGGAGCGGGAGAGGAGACCCAGTACTTC.

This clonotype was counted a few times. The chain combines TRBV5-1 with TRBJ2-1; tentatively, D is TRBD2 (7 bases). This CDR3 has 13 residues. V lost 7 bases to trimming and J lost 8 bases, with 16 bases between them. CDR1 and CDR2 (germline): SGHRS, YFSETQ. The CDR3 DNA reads TGCGCCAGCGGCAAAGGGGGGGGGGATGAGCAGTTCTTC. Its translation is CASGKGGGDEQFF.

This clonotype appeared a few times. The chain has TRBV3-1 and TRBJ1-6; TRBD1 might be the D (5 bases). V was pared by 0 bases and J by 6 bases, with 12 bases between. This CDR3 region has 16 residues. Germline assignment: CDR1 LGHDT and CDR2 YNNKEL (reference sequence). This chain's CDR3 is CASSQDHGGANSPLHF. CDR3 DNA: TGTGCCAGCAGCCAAGATCATGGGGGAGCTAATTCACCCCTCCACTTT.

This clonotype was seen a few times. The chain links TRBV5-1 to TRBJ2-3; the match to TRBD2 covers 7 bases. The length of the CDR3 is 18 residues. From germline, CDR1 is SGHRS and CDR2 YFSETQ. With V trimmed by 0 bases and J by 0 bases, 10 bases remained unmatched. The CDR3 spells CASSLASSGITSTDTQYF. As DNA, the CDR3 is TGCGCCAGCAGCTTGGCATCGAGCGGGATTACTAGCACAGATACGCAGTATTTT.

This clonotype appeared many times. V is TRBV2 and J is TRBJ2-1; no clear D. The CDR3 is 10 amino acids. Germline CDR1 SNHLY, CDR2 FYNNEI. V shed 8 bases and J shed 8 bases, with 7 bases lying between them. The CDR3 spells CASGWDEQFF. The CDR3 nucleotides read TGTGCCAGCGGCTGGGATGAGCAGTTCTTC.

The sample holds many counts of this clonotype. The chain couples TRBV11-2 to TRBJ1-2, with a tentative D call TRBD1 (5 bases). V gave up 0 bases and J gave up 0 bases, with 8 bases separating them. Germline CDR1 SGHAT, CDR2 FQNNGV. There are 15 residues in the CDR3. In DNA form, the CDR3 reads TGTGCCAGCAGCTTAGATCAGGGTACTAACTATGGCTACACCTTC. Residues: CASSLDQGTNYGYTF.

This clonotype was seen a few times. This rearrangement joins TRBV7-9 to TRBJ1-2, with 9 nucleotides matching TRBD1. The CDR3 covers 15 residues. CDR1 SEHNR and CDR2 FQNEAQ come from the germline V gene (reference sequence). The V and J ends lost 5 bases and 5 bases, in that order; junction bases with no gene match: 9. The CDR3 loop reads CASSPSSQGAYGYTF. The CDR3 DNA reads TGTGCCAGCAGCCCAAGTTCACAGGGGGCGTATGGCTACACCTTC.

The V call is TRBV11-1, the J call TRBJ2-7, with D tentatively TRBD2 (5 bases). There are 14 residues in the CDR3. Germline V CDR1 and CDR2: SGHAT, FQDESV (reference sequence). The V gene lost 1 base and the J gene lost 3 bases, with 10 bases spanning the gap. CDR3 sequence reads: CASSLDGVYYEQYF. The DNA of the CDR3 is TGTGCCAGCAGCTTAGACGGGGTTTACTACGAGCAGTACTTC.

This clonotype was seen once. This CDR3 reads CASSPRTDRGNTEAFF. The CDR3 coding sequence is TGTGCCAGCAGCCCGAGAACCGACAGGGGGAACACTGAAGCTTTCTTT. The V and J genes are TRBV4-2 and TRBJ1-1; 8 positions match TRBD1. This CDR3 contains 16 residues. Trimming at V came to 4 bases and at J to 1 base, leaving 8 bases not matched to a gene. Germline values: CDR1 LGHNA, CDR2 YNFKEQ.

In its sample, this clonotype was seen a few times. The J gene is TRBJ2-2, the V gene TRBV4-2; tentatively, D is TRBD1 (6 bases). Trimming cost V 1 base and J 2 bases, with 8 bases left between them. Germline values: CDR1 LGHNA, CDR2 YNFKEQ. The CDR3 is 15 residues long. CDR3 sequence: CASSQGTVNTGELFF. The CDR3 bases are TGTGCCAGCAGCCAAGGGACAGTAAACACCGGGGAGCTGTTTTTT.

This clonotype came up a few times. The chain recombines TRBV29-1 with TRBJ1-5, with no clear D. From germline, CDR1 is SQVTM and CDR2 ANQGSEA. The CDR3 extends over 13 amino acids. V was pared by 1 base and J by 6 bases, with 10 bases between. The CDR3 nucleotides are TGCAGCGTTGAAGTTTGGGAAGGTCAGCCCCAGCATTTT. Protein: CSVEVWEGQPQHF.